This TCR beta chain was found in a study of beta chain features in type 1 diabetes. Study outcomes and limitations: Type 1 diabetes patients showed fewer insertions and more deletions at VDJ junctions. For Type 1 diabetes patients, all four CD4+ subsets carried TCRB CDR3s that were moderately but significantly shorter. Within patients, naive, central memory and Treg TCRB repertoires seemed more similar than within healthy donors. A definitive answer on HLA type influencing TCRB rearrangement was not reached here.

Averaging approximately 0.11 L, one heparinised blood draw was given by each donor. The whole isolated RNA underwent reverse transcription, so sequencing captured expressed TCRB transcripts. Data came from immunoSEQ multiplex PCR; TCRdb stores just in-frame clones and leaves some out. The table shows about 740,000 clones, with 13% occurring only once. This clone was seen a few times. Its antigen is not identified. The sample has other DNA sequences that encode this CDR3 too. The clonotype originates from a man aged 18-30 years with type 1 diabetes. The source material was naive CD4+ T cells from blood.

The chain's CDR3 is CASSRGRDEQFF. The CDR3 DNA follows: TGTGCCAGCAGCCGGGGACGGGATGAGCAGTTCTTC. V and J are TRBV14 and TRBJ2-1; D possibly matches TRBD1 or TRBD2 (5 bases each). CDR3 size: 12 residues. V lost 4 bases to trimming and J lost 8 bases, with 9 bases between them. CDR1 SGHDN and CDR2 FVKESK come from the germline V gene.